Following are 32 T cell receptor beta chains from one sample sequenced in a study of blood T cell repertoires in COVID-19. Clones were read by immunoSEQ multiplex PCR, and TCRdb kept only the in-frame ones, dropping some. The sample yields over 400,000 clones, about nine tenths seen once. Material: PBMCs or T cells enriched from blood (not recorded which). The receptors were sampled from a woman in her sixties who had recovered from COVID-19.

This chain links TRBV5-8 with TRBJ2-7; D perhaps matches TRBD2 (5 bases). V lost 2 bases and J lost 6, with 15 bases in between. CDR3 length: 14 residues. Germline CDR1 and CDR2: SGHTS and YDEGEE. The CDR3 bases are TGTGCCAGCAGCTTCGGGTCGGGGTGGGGCGAGCAGTACGTC. Amino acid sequence: CASSFGSGWGEQYV.

A word on this clone: The junction and the germline gene differ at one end; a read error may be behind it. The CDR3 nucleotides read TGTGCCAGTAGTATAGGAGGGGAGGGTAAGCAATTT. As protein: CASSIGGEGKQF. This chain connects TRBV19 to TRBJ1-5; D perhaps matches TRBD1 (5 bases). This CDR3 has 12 amino acids. From germline, CDR1 is LNHDA and CDR2 SQIVND (reference sequence).

CDR3: CATTGRRYGYTF. The DNA of the CDR3 is TGTGCCACCACGGGGAGGAGATATGGCTACACCTTC. The chain joins TRBV24-1 to TRBJ1-2; D is ambiguous. CDR1 is KGHDR and CDR2 is SFDVKD in the germline V gene. V gave up 8 bases and J gave up 5 bases, with 11 bases separating them. There are 12 residues in the CDR3.

The V gene is TRBV28, the J gene TRBJ2-1; 8 nucleotides match TRBD1. The CDR3 is 15 amino acids. The V and J ends lost 6 bases and 2 bases, in that order; junction bases with no gene match: 6. Per germline, CDR1 MDHEN and CDR2 SYDVKM. This CDR3 is CASRPGTGAYNEQFF. In DNA form, the CDR3 reads TGTGCCAGCAGGCCCGGGACAGGAGCCTACAATGAGCAGTTCTTC.

The rearrangement links TRBV6-5 to TRBJ2-7; 8 bases match TRBD2. Germline V gene sequence: CDR1 MNHEY, CDR2 SVGAGI. The CDR3 spans 15 residues. The ends lost 0 bases at V and 4 bases at J; junction bases unmatched: 5. The CDR3, as DNA: TGTGCCAGCAGTTACTCCTCGTCGGGGGGGTACGAGCAGTACGTC. Translating gives CASSYSSSGGYEQYV.

This chain uses TRBV30 with TRBJ1-3, with D perhaps matching TRBD1 (5 bases). The CDR3 has 14 amino acids. CDR1 GTSNPN and CDR2 SVGIG come from the germline V gene (reference sequence). V was cut by 3 bases and J by 0 bases, with 9 bases left in between. This CDR3 reads CAWRSRDSGNTIYF. CDR3 coding DNA: TGTGCCTGGAGGAGCAGGGACTCTGGAAACACCATATATTTT.

The V call is TRBV15, the J call TRBJ1-4; 11 positions match TRBD1. The CDR3 contains 15 residues. Trimming at V came to 0 bases and at J to 10 bases, leaving 4 bases not matched to a gene. Germline CDR1 is LNHNV and CDR2 is YYDKDF (reference sequence). Here the CDR3 reads CATSRDRDRGGKLFF. The CDR3 DNA reads TGTGCCACCAGCAGAGACCGGGACAGGGGGGGAAAACTGTTTTTT.

V is TRBV9 and J is TRBJ1-2; D unclear. The CDR3 is 16 amino acids. Germline V CDR1 and CDR2: SGDLS, YYNGEE. V was trimmed by 0 bases and J by 2 bases, leaving 14 bases between them. CDR3 nucleotide sequence: TGTGCCAGCAGCGTAGGAGGTACGGGGTGGAACTATGGCTACACCTTC. As protein: CASSVGGTGWNYGYTF.

In this sample, this clone turned up once. V and J are TRBV5-1 and TRBJ2-3; 8 bases fit TRBD2. The CDR3 is 16 amino acids. CDR1 and CDR2 (germline): SGHRS, YFSETQ. J gave up 4 bases and V 4 bases, and 11 bases lay outside the gene matches. The CDR3 region has the DNA TGCGCCAGCAGCCCCCAATGGCGGGGGGTCGCAGATACGCAGTATTTT. Its translation: CASSPQWRGVADTQYF. Combining the CDR3 with reference TRBV5-1 and TRBJ2-3 gives the whole variable domain KAGVTQTPRYLIKTRGQQVTLSCSPISGHRSVSWYQQTPGQGLQFLFEYFSETQRNKGNFPGRFSGRQFSNSRSEMNVSTLELGDSALYLCASSPQWRGVADTQYFGPGTRLTVL.

J is TRBJ1-4 and V is TRBV19, with 7 bases lining up with TRBD1. Unmatched junction bases numbered 7, after V lost 5 bases and J lost 4 bases. The CDR3 consists of 15 residues. CDR1 and CDR2 (germline): LNHDA, SQIVND (reference sequence). CDR3 amino acids: CASSFQGGDNEKLFF. The DNA for the CDR3 is TGTGCCAGTAGTTTCCAGGGGGGAGATAATGAAAAACTGTTTTTT.

The chain joins TRBV30 to TRBJ2-5; 9 bases are shared with TRBD2. CDR1 and CDR2 from the germline V gene are GTSNPN and SVGIG (reference sequence). J was trimmed by 5 bases and V by 7 bases; bases with no gene match: 5. This CDR3 spans 12 amino acids. The CDR3 here is CAYHSGGETQYF. Written as DNA, the CDR3 is TGTGCCTACCATAGCGGGGGCGAGACCCAGTACTTC.

This chain's CDR3 is CASSLEQGAEDEQYF. In nucleotides, the CDR3 is TGTGCCAGCAGCTTAGAACAGGGGGCTGAAGACGAGCAGTACTTC. This chain uses TRBV11-3 with TRBJ2-7; 9 nucleotides align to TRBD1. The germline gives CDR1 SGHNT, CDR2 YENEEA. The ends lost 0 bases at V and 5 bases at J; junction bases unmatched: 5. This CDR3 comprises 15 residues.

This chain connects TRBV3-1 (or the pseudogene TRBV3-2) to TRBJ2-1; D perhaps matches TRBD2 (6 bases). The CDR3 consists of 21 residues. The V end was cut by 2 bases, the J end by 0 bases, with 26 bases between. From germline, CDR1 is LGHDT and CDR2 YNNKEL (reference sequence). CDR3 protein: CASSQTPGTSTQKSSYNEQFF. Here the CDR3 DNA reads TGTGCCAGCAGCCAAACCCCCGGGACTTCCACTCAAAAGAGCTCCTACAATGAGCAGTTCTTC.

The V and J genes are TRBV6-5 and TRBJ2-1; D may be TRBD1 (6 bases). The CDR3 length is 11 residues. CDR1 and CDR2 from the germline V gene are MNHEY and SVGAGI. The V end lost 6 bases, the J end lost 11 bases, and 11 bases lay between the germline ends. The CDR3 DNA follows: TGTGCCAGCAGGGCGGACAGCAAGCAGTTCTTC. Its protein is CASRADSKQFF.

The V gene is TRBV2, the J gene TRBJ2-3, with 7 bases identical to TRBD2. After removal of 6 bases from V and 2 bases from J, the junction contained 8 bases not matched to a gene. Germline-derived CDR1 and CDR2 are SNHLY and FYNNEI. CDR3 length equals 15 residues. The DNA for the CDR3 is TGTGCCAGCAGAGGCGGGACTAACCCCACAGATACGCAGTATTTT. Protein product: CASRGGTNPTDTQYF.

The chain links TRBV2 to TRBJ1-1; D unclear. Germline CDR1 and CDR2: SNHLY and FYNNEI. The V gene lost 2 bases and the J gene lost 4 bases, with 11 bases spanning the gap. There are 14 residues in the CDR3. The CDR3 region is CASSEPGEGTEAFF. The CDR3, as DNA: TGTGCCAGCAGTGAACCCGGGGAGGGCACTGAAGCTTTCTTT. The entire variable domain, with the rest obtained from reference TRBV2 and TRBJ1-1, is as follows: EPEVTQTPSHQVTQMGQEVILRCVPISNHLYFYWYRQILGQKVEFLVSFYNNEISEKSEIFDDQFSVERPDGSNFTLKIRSTKLEDSAMYFCASSEPGEGTEAFFGQGTRLTVV.

The chain uses TRBV5-4 and TRBJ1-4, with D unresolved. Trimming shortened V by 7 bases and J by 0 bases, and 13 bases separated the two germline ends. Germline-derived CDR1 and CDR2 are SGHNT and YYREEE (reference sequence). The CDR3 covers 15 residues. The CDR3 DNA reads as TGTGCCAGCGGGCGTAACGGGGCAACTAATGAAAAACTGTTTTTT. This sequence encodes CASGRNGATNEKLFF.

V and J are TRBV10-3 and TRBJ1-1; D not certain. This CDR3 spans 11 amino acids. The germline V gene encodes CDR1 ENHRY and CDR2 SYGVKD. Trimming stripped 7 bases from V and 2 bases from J, with 5 bases between. CDR3 amino acids: CAIMRNTEAFF. CDR3 sequence (DNA): TGTGCCATCATGCGAAACACTGAAGCTTTCTTT.

V and J are TRBV10-3 and TRBJ1-2, with D perhaps TRBD1 (6 bases). In germline, CDR1 is ENHRY, CDR2 SYGVKD. V gave up 3 bases and J gave up 7 bases, with 12 bases separating them. The CDR3 has 13 residues. CDR3 sequence (DNA): TGTGCCATCAGTGACAGGGGAGACAGTGGCTACACCTTC. It specifies CAISDRGDSGYTF.

On this clone: This specimen includes other DNA sequences encoding the same CDR3. V gene TRBV3-1 (or the pseudogene TRBV3-2) combines with J gene TRBJ1-2; D might be TRBD1 (5 bases). V was clipped by 1 base and J by 1 base, with 7 bases between them. Germline values: CDR1 LGHDT, CDR2 YNNKEL (reference sequence). CDR3 length: 14 residues. The CDR3 region is CASSQGRGNYGYTF. Written as DNA, the CDR3 is TGTGCCAGCAGCCAAGGAAGGGGTAACTATGGCTACACCTTC.

The rearrangement uses TRBV18 and TRBJ2-5; 7 bases match TRBD1. CDR3 length equals 15 residues. V shed 4 bases, J shed 2 bases, and the junction held 7 bases outside the gene matches. Per the germline V gene, CDR1 is KGHSH and CDR2 is LQKENI. The CDR3 loop is CASSLLRGPQETQYF. CDR3 sequence (DNA): TGTGCCAGCTCACTCCTGAGGGGGCCACAAGAGACCCAGTACTTC.

CDR3 in amino acids: CASKTRVWQGYSTDTQYF. The CDR3 region has the DNA TGTGCCAGCAAAACAAGGGTGTGGCAGGGGTATAGCACAGATACGCAGTATTTT. The chain uses TRBV21-1 and TRBJ2-3; the table's TRBD1 call for D was not verified on the DNA. TRBV21-1 is termed a pseudogene. This CDR3 is built from 18 residues.

V gene TRBV5-6 combines with J gene TRBJ1-6; perhaps TRBD1 as D (6 bases). The CDR3 runs to 12 residues. Germline CDR1 is SGHDT and CDR2 is YYEEEE. Trimming pared 4 bases from V and 12 bases from J, leaving 11 bases between. CDR3 residues: CASSVQGLPLHF. The CDR3 DNA follows: TGTGCCAGCAGCGTACAGGGTTTACCCCTCCACTTT.

The chain links TRBV5-1 to TRBJ2-7; the D gene is possibly TRBD1 (6 bases). Trimming shortened V by 4 bases and J by 1 base, and 9 bases separated the two germline ends. The CDR3 consists of 13 residues. CDR1 is SGHRS and CDR2 is YFSETQ in the germline V gene. CDR3 loop: CASSVDRSYEQYF. The CDR3 DNA is TGCGCCAGCAGCGTCGACAGGTCCTACGAGCAGTACTTC.

This chain joins TRBV5-1 and TRBJ1-2; 9 nucleotides line up with TRBD1. Germline V gene data show CDR1 as SGHRS and CDR2 as YFSETQ. The CDR3 extends over 15 amino acids. With 0 bases clipped from V and 7 bases from J, the junction kept 7 bases outside the gene matches. In DNA, the CDR3 is TGCGCCAGCAGCTTGGATGGACAGGGGAGACTTGGCTACACCTTC. It translates to CASSLDGQGRLGYTF.

This clone occurred a few times. This rearrangement joins TRBV2 to TRBJ1-4; D possibly corresponds to TRBD1 (6 bases). The CDR3 sequence is 17 residues long. V gave up 4 bases and J gave up 0 bases, with 15 bases separating them. The germline CDR1 and CDR2 sequences are SNHLY and FYNNEI. CDR3 loop: CASSGGQRTATNEKLFF. The CDR3 nucleotides read TGTGCCAGCAGTGGAGGACAGAGAACTGCAACTAATGAAAAACTGTTTTTT.

The table lists this clone with a count of one. This chain links TRBV6-5 with TRBJ1-1; no reliable D call. This CDR3 comprises 12 residues. Germline V gives CDR1 MNHEY, CDR2 SVGAGI. Trimming removed 6 bases from V and 2 bases from J, with 7 bases in between. The CDR3 loop reads CASSTRNTEAFF. CDR3 DNA sequence: TGTGCCAGCAGCACGAGAAACACTGAAGCTTTCTTT.

This clone was picked up many times. The rearrangement joins TRBV5-1 to TRBJ1-1; D remains unclear. The CDR3 has 15 amino acids. Trimming shortened V by 4 bases and J by 7 bases, and 20 bases separated the two germline ends. Per germline, CDR1 SGHRS and CDR2 YFSETQ. CDR3 residues: CASSPGGSGVFEAFF. CDR3 DNA: TGCGCCAGCAGCCCGGGAGGCAGTGGAGTATTTGAAGCTTTCTTT.

J is TRBJ2-3 and V is TRBV11-2, with D uncertain. The ends were cut back, 5 bases at V and 2 bases at J, with 8 bases in the middle. Germline-derived CDR1 and CDR2 are SGHAT and FQNNGV. This CDR3 is built from 13 residues. The CDR3 nucleotides read TGTGCCAGCAGCCCCCACATCACAGATACGCAGTATTTT. It is translated as CASSPHITDTQYF. The full variable domain, completed using reference TRBV11-2 and TRBJ2-3, is EAGVAQSPRYKIIEKRQSVAFWCNPISGHATLYWYQQILGQGPKLLIQFQNNGVVDDSQLPKDRFSAERLKGVDSTLKIQPAKLEDSAVYLCASSPHITDTQYFGPGTRLTVL.

V and J are TRBV2 and TRBJ1-6, with D maybe TRBD1 (5 bases). V was trimmed by 2 bases and J by 10 bases, leaving 9 bases between them. This CDR3 has 13 amino acids. Germline V gene data show CDR1 as SNHLY and CDR2 as FYNNEI. The CDR3 sequence is CASSEQGTSPLHF. The CDR3 DNA reads as TGTGCCAGCAGTGAACAGGGAACATCACCCCTCCACTTT.

The CDR3 reads CASSPRGPGEKLFF. The DNA of the CDR3 is TGTGCCAGCAGCCCGAGGGGGCCTGGTGAAAAACTGTTTTTT. This sequence joins TRBV5-4 and TRBJ1-4, with 7 positions matching TRBD1. Germline loops: CDR1 SGHNT, CDR2 YYREEE (reference sequence). The CDR3 extends over 14 amino acids. J lost 7 bases, V lost 4 bases, and 7 bases had no gene match.

The rearrangement joins TRBV10-3 to TRBJ1-1; D uncertain. Trimming removed 2 bases from V and 0 bases from J, with 7 bases in between. CDR1 is ENHRY, CDR2 SYGVKD, per germline. This CDR3 has 14 residues. For the CDR3, the DNA is TGTGCCATCAGTGAGGAGAGGTTGAACACTGAAGCTTTCTTT. Protein sequence: CAISEERLNTEAFF.